Detailed here is one T cell receptor (beta chain). Germline CDR1 and CDR2: SGHDT and YYEEEE. The CDR3 is made up of 17 amino acids. The trim removed 0 bases at V and 0 bases at J, leaving 3 bases unmatched. The data derive from a study of OX40 agonist ivuxolimab in advanced cancers. Measured with immunoSEQ multiplex PCR; TCRdb has only the in-frame clones, and not every one. The profile shows fewer than 40,000 clones, about three quarters of them singletons. Sequencing was performed on CD4+ or CD8+ T cells sorted from blood, taken in a trial of the OX40 agonist ivuxolimab. The TCR was taken from an adult with an advanced solid tumor such as melanoma, head and neck, liver or kidney cancer. V and J are TRBV5-6 and TRBJ2-2; 9 bases agree with TRBD1. CDR3 DNA sequence: TGTGCCAGCAGCTTGGGGGACAGGGCCGCGAACACCGGGGAGCTGTTTTTT. Amino acid sequence: CASSLGDRAANTGELFF.